The T cell receptor (beta chain) under discussion was sequenced for a study of T cells in tuberculosis. General study points: Selection depended on which cryopreserved specimens were available. Classification accuracy was about 90% (AUROC under 0.95) with the GMM-specific repertoire.

Tuberculin skin test and IGRA determined adolescents' latent tuberculosis status at entry. The CDR3 is made up of 12 amino acids. V was pared by 7 bases and J by 8 bases, with 15 bases between. In germline, CDR1 is SGHKS, CDR2 YYEKEE (reference sequence). The data were produced by immunoSEQ multiplex PCR, yet TCRdb's version contains in-frame clones alone and is incomplete. Of some 22,000 clones listed, 97% are singletons. In its sample, this clone was seen once. The antigen is undetermined. The J gene is TRBJ1-2, the V gene TRBV5-5; D gene ambiguous. The clonotype originates from a donor aged 10 to 29 with latent tuberculosis or without tuberculosis infection. Sequencing used PBMCs. The CDR3 nucleotides are TGTGCCAGCGAAAATATGAGGGAGGGCTACACCTTC. It codes for CASENMREGYTF.